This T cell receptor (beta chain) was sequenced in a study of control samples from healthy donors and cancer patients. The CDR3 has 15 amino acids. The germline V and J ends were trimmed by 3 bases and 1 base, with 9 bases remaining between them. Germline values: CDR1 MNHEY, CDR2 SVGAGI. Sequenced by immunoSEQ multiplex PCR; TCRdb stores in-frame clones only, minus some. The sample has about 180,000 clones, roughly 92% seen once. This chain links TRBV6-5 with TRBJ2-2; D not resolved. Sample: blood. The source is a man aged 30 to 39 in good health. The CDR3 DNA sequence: TGTGCCAGCAGTTATGGCGGTTGGAACACCGGGGAGCTGTTTTTT. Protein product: CASSYGGWNTGELFF.